This TCR beta chain emerged from a study of cytomegalovirus exposure and HLA in healthy donors. Trimming at V came to 8 bases and at J to 7 bases, leaving 10 bases not matched to a gene. The germline V gene encodes CDR1 SSHAT and CDR2 FNYEAQ (reference sequence). CDR3 size: 13 residues. 13 Jbeta primers and 60 Vbeta primers were used for the PCR. Generated by immunoSEQ multiplex PCR, the TCRdb table keeps only in-frame clones and is missing some. Among approximately 100,000 clones listed, 60% to 85% were seen once. Study-wide results and limits: Relative to equally common others, HLA-associated TCR beta chains showed greater clonal expansion in a later analysis. A later analysis found TCR association rates differed by HLA locus, highest for DRB1 and lowest for HLA-C. Among the CMV-associated chains, a few were confirmed in vitro as specific for CMV antigens.

To note about this clone: Its antigen is not identified.

The sequencing sample was made of PBMCs. The origin of this receptor is a woman aged 40 to 50 in good health and CMV-seronegative. V usage is TRBV7-7 and J usage is TRBJ2-5; 7 positions agree with TRBD2. CDR3 residues: CASGGGPVGTQYF. In nucleotides, the CDR3 is TGTGCCAGCGGGGGGGGACCCGTCGGGACCCAGTACTTC.